One and the same sample provided the 23 T cell receptor beta chains below, sequenced in a study of T cells after yellow fever vaccination. TCRdb independently ran MiXCR on the 5' RACE reads; one entry per CDR3 protein. Here the sample spans hundreds of thousands of distinct CDR3 sequences, about 19% being singletons. This specimen consisted of PBMCs, obtained before the yellow fever booster vaccination. All receptors derive from a man between 18 and 29 years old who received the YFV17D yellow fever vaccine.

The CDR3 spells CASSGWDRVYEQYF. CDR3 nucleotide sequence: TGTGCCAGCAGTGGATGGGACAGGGTCTACGAGCAGTACTTC. The rearrangement joins TRBV27 to TRBJ2-7; the match to TRBD1 covers 9 bases. The J segment lost 3 bases and the V segment lost 5 bases, leaving 5 bases of the junction unmatched. CDR1 is MNHEY and CDR2 is SMNVEV in the germline V gene (reference sequence). The CDR3 loop spans 14 amino acids.

The V and J genes are TRBV4-1 and TRBJ2-2, with a weak D call TRBD1 (6 bases). The V end was cut by 7 bases, the J end by 1 base, with 13 bases between. Germline assignment: CDR1 MGHRA and CDR2 YSYEKL. There are 15 residues in the CDR3. CDR3 loop: CASKKVGQNTGELFF. For the CDR3, the DNA is TGCGCCAGCAAGAAAGTGGGACAGAACACCGGGGAGCTGTTTTTT.

The rearrangement uses TRBV7-9 and TRBJ1-2; D is ambiguous. The germline V gene has CDR1 SEHNR and CDR2 FQNEAQ (reference sequence). The V gene lost 3 bases and the J gene lost 5 bases, with 13 bases spanning the gap. The CDR3 sequence is 14 residues long. The CDR3 loop is CASSFFQDGYGYTF. The DNA for the CDR3 is TGTGCCAGCAGCTTTTTTCAGGACGGTTATGGCTACACCTTC.

This clonotype was recorded a few times. The rearrangement uses TRBV29-1 and TRBJ2-7; 7 bases map to TRBD1. The CDR3 has 16 residues. J was trimmed by 4 bases and V by 0 bases; bases with no gene match: 12. Per the germline V gene, CDR1 is SQVTM and CDR2 is ANQGSEA. CDR3 coding DNA: TGCAGCGTTGAAGATAGCCGAACAGGGGTTGAGTACGAGCAGTACTTC. It yields the protein CSVEDSRTGVEYEQYF.

V gene TRBV6-2 or TRBV6-3 combines with J gene TRBJ2-2; maybe TRBD1 (5 bases). Germline CDR1 and CDR2: MNHEY and SVGEGT. CDR3 size: 18 residues. The ends were cut back, 1 base at V and 1 base at J, with 16 bases in the middle. CDR3 sequence: CASSYLSLDIQNTGELFF. Written as DNA, the CDR3 is TGTGCCAGCAGTTACTTGAGTTTGGACATCCAGAACACCGGGGAGCTGTTTTTT.

This clonotype was observed a handful of times. The genes are TRBV3-1 and TRBJ2-2; D remains ambiguous. CDR1 is LGHDT, CDR2 YNNKEL, per germline (reference sequence). The germline V and J ends were trimmed by 6 bases and 1 base, with 12 bases remaining between them. This CDR3 region has 15 residues. As DNA, the CDR3 is TGTGCCAGCAGGATCCTCGGAGAGAACACCGGGGAGCTGTTTTTT. Translated, it gives CASRILGENTGELFF.

This clonotype was recorded many times. The chain couples TRBV7-2 to TRBJ1-3; D is perhaps TRBD1 (6 bases). Germline CDR1 SGHTA, CDR2 FQGNSA. The CDR3 sequence is 16 residues long. V lost 3 bases to trimming and J lost 0 bases, with 12 bases between them. Here the CDR3 reads CASSFGQSNSGNTIYF. CDR3 sequence (DNA): TGTGCCAGCAGCTTCGGACAGAGCAACTCTGGAAACACCATATATTTT.

The chain links TRBV4-1 to TRBJ2-4, with 11 bases matching TRBD2. The CDR3 is 19 residues long. Germline trimming cut 1 base from V and 0 bases from J; bases unmatched to any gene: 8. Germline CDR1 is MGHRA and CDR2 is YSYEKL. The CDR3 reads CASSQAASGGTRAKNIQYF. The CDR3 nucleotides read TGCGCCAGCAGCCAAGCGGCTAGCGGGGGGACCCGAGCCAAAAACATTCAGTACTTC.

This clonotype was counted between two and nine times. V and J are TRBV7-2 and TRBJ1-2, with 7 positions matching TRBD1. The V and J ends lost 3 bases and 7 bases, in that order; junction bases with no gene match: 5. This CDR3 has 13 amino acids. Germline V lookup: CDR1 SGHTA, CDR2 FQGNSA. Here the CDR3 reads CASSFTTGSGYTF. CDR3 nucleotides: TGTGCCAGCAGCTTCACGACAGGGTCTGGCTACACCTTC.

V gene TRBV7-9 combines with J gene TRBJ2-5; D tentatively fits TRBD1 or TRBD2 (6 bases each). The CDR3 covers 13 residues. Germline loops: CDR1 SEHNR, CDR2 FQNEAQ (reference sequence). The V end lost 7 bases, the J end lost 1 base, and 10 bases lay between the germline ends. DNA of the CDR3: TGTGCCAGCACTCGGGGGCCCCAAGAGACCCAGTACTTC. The encoded protein is CASTRGPQETQYF.

The table lists this clonotype with a few counts. The J gene is TRBJ1-5, the V gene TRBV19, with D perhaps TRBD1 (5 bases). The CDR3 sequence is 15 residues long. The V end lost 3 bases, the J end lost 7 bases, and 16 bases lay between the germline ends. CDR1 and CDR2 (germline): LNHDA, SQIVND (reference sequence). The CDR3 is CASSMGRVGEQPQHF. The DNA for the CDR3 is TGTGCCAGTAGTATGGGAAGGGTAGGGGAACAGCCCCAGCATTTT.

This clonotype is a singleton in its sample. The V gene is TRBV20-1, the J gene TRBJ1-6, with 9 positions matching TRBD1. Unmatched junction bases numbered 4, after V lost 2 bases and J lost 5 bases. Germline loops: CDR1 DFQATT, CDR2 SNEGSKA (reference sequence). The CDR3 runs to 15 residues. The CDR3 loop is CSARRTGADNSPLHF. CDR3 sequence (DNA): TGCAGTGCTAGAAGGACAGGGGCTGATAATTCACCCCTCCACTTT.

This clonotype was recorded a few times. The V call is TRBV10-3, the J call TRBJ2-7; D is undetermined. The CDR3 extends over 13 amino acids. Germline CDR1 reads ENHRY; CDR2 reads SYGVKD. V was shortened by 2 bases and J by 5 bases, with 10 bases between the two germline ends. CDR3 sequence (DNA): TGTGCCATCAGTGAGAAGGTTCAGGACGAGCAGTACTTC. Translating it yields CAISEKVQDEQYF.

The chain links TRBV5-4 to TRBJ2-5; a weak D match, TRBD2 (5 bases). CDR1 is SGHNT and CDR2 is YYREEE in the germline V gene (reference sequence). The CDR3 is made up of 14 amino acids. V lost 4 bases to trimming and J lost 1 base, with 11 bases between them. In nucleotides, the CDR3 is TGTGCCAGCAGCGGCCGACGGGGCCAAGAGACCCAGTACTTC. Its translation is CASSGRRGQETQYF.

This clonotype was observed a handful of times. V usage is TRBV27 and J usage is TRBJ1-1; D not certain. V lost 9 bases and J 4 bases, leaving 21 bases between the germline ends. Germline V CDR1 and CDR2: MNHEY, SMNVEV (reference sequence). The CDR3 contains 15 residues. The CDR3 loop is CASMMANQWATEAFF. CDR3 coding DNA: TGTGCCAGTATGATGGCCAATCAGTGGGCCACTGAAGCTTTCTTT.

The rearrangement uses TRBV5-1 and TRBJ2-3; D is possibly TRBD1 or TRBD2 (5 bases each). Trimming left V 3 bases short and J 0 bases short, with 17 bases between. The CDR3 is made up of 17 amino acids. CDR1 SGHRS and CDR2 YFSETQ come from the germline V gene. The CDR3 here is CASSWGRDRSSTDTQYF. As DNA, the CDR3 is TGCGCCAGCAGCTGGGGCAGGGACCGCTCTAGCACAGATACGCAGTATTTT.

This clonotype has only a few counts. V and J are TRBV20-1 and TRBJ2-3; D uncertain. This CDR3 has 10 residues. Trimming pared 6 bases from V and 7 bases from J, leaving 8 bases between. Looked up from germline, CDR1 is DFQATT and CDR2 is SNEGSKA (reference sequence). The CDR3 bases are TGCAGTGCCTCCGTGAATACGCAGTATTTT. It codes for CSASVNTQYF.

The rearrangement uses TRBV9 and TRBJ2-5; no definite D call. Trimming left V 0 bases short and J 2 bases short, with 8 bases between. The CDR3 runs 14 residues. CDR1 is SGDLS, CDR2 YYNGEE, per germline. Here the CDR3 DNA reads TGTGCCAGCAGCGTAGACCTGGGGCAAGAGACCCAGTACTTC. It is translated as CASSVDLGQETQYF.

The chain uses TRBV14 and TRBJ2-3, with D hard to call. This CDR3 is built from 16 residues. Between the trimmed V and J ends, which lost 0 bases and 2 bases, there was a span of 12 bases. Per the germline V gene, CDR1 is SGHDN and CDR2 is FVKESK. DNA for the CDR3: TGTGCCAGCAGCCAAGATGGTACGGCTTACACAGATACGCAGTATTTT. It is translated as CASSQDGTAYTDTQYF.

This clonotype was picked up a small number of times. The rearrangement joins TRBV20-1 to TRBJ1-6; no firm D call. The CDR3 consists of 17 residues. V was shortened by 0 bases and J by 6 bases, with 18 bases between the two germline ends. In germline, CDR1 is DFQATT, CDR2 SNEGSKA (reference sequence). The DNA for the CDR3 is TGCAGTGCTAGAGATAGGAGTCAGGTGTCGCTTAATTCACCCCTCCACTTT. Its protein is CSARDRSQVSLNSPLHF.

The chain links TRBV4-3 to TRBJ2-3; 7 nucleotides agree with TRBD1. In germline, CDR1 is LGHNA, CDR2 YSLEER. The CDR3 spans 18 residues. Trimming removed 0 bases from V and 4 bases from J; junction bases left unmatched: 13. The CDR3 nucleotides are TGCGCCAGCAGCCAAGATAGTACGGCAGGGGGTATCGCAGATACGCAGTATTTT. This codes for CASSQDSTAGGIADTQYF.

The chain carries TRBV4-2 and TRBJ2-2; TRBD1 is a possible D gene (5 bases). Germline CDR1 reads LGHNA; CDR2 reads YNFKEQ. The CDR3 extends over 19 amino acids. V lost 0 bases and J 5 bases, leaving 22 bases between the germline ends. The CDR3 is CASSQDGGRRQFGTGELFF. In DNA, the CDR3 is TGTGCCAGCAGCCAAGATGGCGGCCGACGACAGTTCGGGACCGGGGAGCTGTTTTTT.

The CDR3 nucleotides are TGTGCCAGCAGCGTAGACCCTAGCACAGATACGCAGTATTTT. This translates into CASSVDPSTDTQYF. V is TRBV9 and J is TRBJ2-3, with unresolved D. The germline V and J ends were trimmed by 0 bases and 0 bases, with 5 bases remaining between them. CDR1 SGDLS and CDR2 YYNGEE come from the germline V gene. This CDR3 is 14 amino acids long.